The 32 T cell receptor beta chains reported below all come from one sample, sequenced in a study of CD8 T cells in ankylosing spondylitis. For these receptors, no antigen is known. Study-wide findings and caveats: Several highly homologous variants formed a TCR beta motif that appeared characteristic of ankylosing spondylitis blood.

TCRdb used MiXCR to reprocess the 5' RACE reads, holding one entry per CDR3 protein. This sample yields roughly 700,000 distinct CDR3 sequences, of which around a fifth are seen a single time; about a fifth belongs to the top ten. Sequenced sample: blood, either unsorted or a sorted T cell fraction (not recorded which). All receptors derive from a male donor with ankylosing spondylitis.

This clonotype was detected a few times. The genes are TRBV11-2 and TRBJ2-1; TRBD1 or TRBD2 may be the D gene (5 bases each). Germline CDR1 SGHAT, CDR2 FQNNGV. V was pared by 2 bases and J by 6 bases, with 8 bases between. There are 13 residues in the CDR3. The CDR3 is CASSLWDLNEQFF. The DNA of the CDR3 is TGTGCCAGCAGCTTATGGGACCTCAATGAGCAGTTCTTC.

The genes are TRBV7-3 and TRBJ2-3; D is ambiguous. The V gene's germline CDR1 is SGHTA and CDR2 FQGTGA. The CDR3 extends over 16 amino acids. The V and J ends lost 5 bases and 3 bases respectively, with 18 bases between them. In DNA form, the CDR3 reads TGTGCCAGCAGCCCCGGGTTCGGAATTACGACAGATACGCAGTATTTT. Amino acid sequence: CASSPGFGITTDTQYF.

The V and J genes are TRBV6-1 and TRBJ1-1, with D tentatively TRBD1 (5 bases). The CDR3 extends over 15 amino acids. V gave up 6 bases and J gave up 1 base, with 15 bases separating them. The germline CDR1 and CDR2 sequences are MNHNS and SASEGT. The CDR3 loop is CASRRLVQGNTEAFF. Here the CDR3 DNA reads TGTGCCAGCAGGCGACTTGTCCAGGGGAACACTGAAGCTTTCTTT.

This rearrangement joins TRBV15 to TRBJ2-5; 11 bases align to TRBD2. This CDR3 contains 19 residues. Unmatched junction bases numbered 14, after V lost 0 bases and J lost 5 bases. Germline values: CDR1 LNHNV, CDR2 YYDKDF (reference sequence). The CDR3 loop reads CATSRDLAVASGGWETQYF. In DNA form, the CDR3 reads TGTGCCACCAGCAGAGATTTAGCCGTGGCTAGCGGGGGGTGGGAGACCCAGTACTTC.

This sequence joins TRBV28 and TRBJ2-7; D is unclear. The CDR3 extends over 16 amino acids. Germline V gene lookup returns CDR1 MDHEN and CDR2 SYDVKM. V lost 3 bases, J lost 0 bases, and 15 bases lay in between. The chain's CDR3 is CASSFPGLRTSYEQYF. The CDR3 nucleotides are TGTGCCAGCAGTTTCCCCGGGTTGCGGACCTCCTACGAGCAGTACTTC.

A few counts support this clonotype. A much larger clone differs by one base, so this may be a read error. The V and J genes are TRBV27 and TRBJ2-7; TRBD1 aligns across 7 bases. V lost 6 bases to trimming and J lost 2 bases; unmatched junction nucleotides: 10. Germline V CDR1 and CDR2: MNHEY, SMNVEV (reference sequence). The CDR3 extends over 15 amino acids. In nucleotides, the CDR3 is TGTGCCAGCAGCCCGGGGACAGAGGGAACCTACGAGCAGTACTTC. Its translation: CASSPGTEGTYEQYF.

This clonotype showed up many times. J is TRBJ1-3 and V is TRBV5-1; no definite D call. The germline V and J ends were trimmed by 1 base and 4 bases, with 3 bases remaining between them. Germline V gene sequence: CDR1 SGHRS, CDR2 YFSETQ. The CDR3 runs to 12 residues. The CDR3 DNA reads TGCGCCAGCAGCTTGCCCGGAAACACCATATATTTT. This codes for CASSLPGNTIYF.

This clonotype showed up many times. The chain uses TRBV3-1 and TRBJ2-7, with D uncertain. Germline CDR1 and CDR2: LGHDT and YNNKEL (reference sequence). The length of the CDR3 is 12 residues. Trimming removed 3 bases at V and 7 bases at J, with 10 bases between. DNA of the CDR3: TGTGCCAGCAGCCAGGGTCTGGGAGAGCAGTACTTC. It specifies CASSQGLGEQYF.

The J gene is TRBJ1-6, the V gene TRBV20-1; TRBD1 might be the D (6 bases). Germline CDR1 is DFQATT and CDR2 is SNEGSKA (reference sequence). V was shortened by 3 bases and J by 8 bases, with 11 bases between the two germline ends. The CDR3 is 13 amino acids. CDR3 sequence (DNA): TGCAGTGCTAGGGTGGGGGCAGATTCACCCCTCCACTTT. This gives the protein CSARVGADSPLHF.

The J gene is TRBJ2-7, the V gene TRBV12-3 or TRBV12-4; D is possibly TRBD2 (5 bases). This CDR3 spans 14 amino acids. The V and J ends lost 2 bases and 3 bases respectively, with 11 bases between them. The CDR3 is CASSLYSRDYEQYF. DNA of the CDR3: TGTGCCAGCAGTTTATATTCGAGGGACTACGAGCAGTACTTC.

There are a few counts of this clonotype. The chain has TRBV24-1 and TRBJ2-7; D is perhaps TRBD1 (7 bases). The ends were cut back, 7 bases at V and 3 bases at J, with 12 bases in the middle. Germline assignment: CDR1 KGHDR and CDR2 SFDVKD. The CDR3 length is 13 residues. In DNA form, the CDR3 reads TGTGCCACCAGAAGACAGGGAGGCTACGAGCAGTACTTC. Encoded protein: CATRRQGGYEQYF.

This clonotype was observed a few times. The chain carries TRBV6-1 and TRBJ1-5, with D perhaps matching TRBD1 (5 bases). CDR3 size: 16 residues. V shed 3 bases and J shed 3 bases, with 15 bases lying between them. CDR1 is MNHNS and CDR2 is SASEGT in the germline V gene. The DNA of the CDR3 is TGTGCCAGCAGTGACTGGGGCGGGGGGTCCAATCAGCCCCAGCATTTT. Translating gives CASSDWGGGSNQPQHF.

This clonotype was seen only a few times. J is TRBJ2-7 and V is TRBV4-1; TRBD2 aligns across 9 bases. V lost 4 bases and J lost 4; bases outside the gene matches: 8. CDR3 length: 15 residues. Germline V CDR1 and CDR2: MGHRA, YSYEKL. DNA of the CDR3: TGCGCCAGCAGCCCCTTTGCGGGAGGGGGGTACGAGCAGTACTTC. It translates to CASSPFAGGGYEQYF.

This clonotype was counted between two and nine times. This chain joins TRBV4-1 and TRBJ2-1; 11 bases line up with TRBD2. The germline V gene has CDR1 MGHRA and CDR2 YSYEKL. This CDR3 has 17 residues. The V segment lost 1 base and the J segment 5 bases; nucleotides outside the gene matches: 7. Here the CDR3 reads CASSQVLAGGMNNEQFF. Here the CDR3 DNA reads TGCGCCAGCAGCCAAGTTCTAGCGGGGGGAATGAACAATGAGCAGTTCTTC.

This chain uses TRBV12-3 or TRBV12-4 with TRBJ2-7, with 10 bases lining up with TRBD1. V dropped 5 bases and J dropped 2; count of bases not matched to a gene: 6. This CDR3 contains 15 residues. DNA for the CDR3: TGTGCCAGCAGTACTCGGACAGGGGGACCCTACGAGCAGTACTTC. Residues: CASSTRTGGPYEQYF.

The rearrangement uses TRBV7-3 and TRBJ2-3; D possibly matches TRBD1 or TRBD2 (5 bases each). Trimming took off 4 bases at V and 2 bases at J, with 13 bases between the two ends. CDR3 length equals 15 residues. Germline CDR1 reads SGHTA; CDR2 reads FQGTGA. DNA of the CDR3: TGTGCCAGCAGCTCCGCAACGGGGCTCACAGATACGCAGTATTTT. Its protein product is CASSSATGLTDTQYF.

V gene TRBV21-1 combines with J gene TRBJ2-4; the listed D gene, TRBD2, was not tested against the DNA. TRBV21-1 is a pseudogene segment. The length of the CDR3 is 14 residues. CDR3 nucleotide sequence: TGTGCCAGCAGCAGACCCAGGGAGGAAAACATTCAGTACTTC. It is translated as CASSRPREENIQYF.

This clonotype has only a few counts. The chain combines TRBV28 with TRBJ2-2; 7 bases align to TRBD1. Looked up from germline, CDR1 is MDHEN and CDR2 is SYDVKM. J was trimmed by 1 base and V by 5 bases; bases with no gene match: 4. This CDR3 region has 15 residues. The CDR3 coding sequence is TGTGCCAGCAGTAGACGACAGGGGAACACCGGGGAGCTGTTTTTT. Translating it yields CASSRRQGNTGELFF.

This clonotype has just a few counts. The chain joins TRBV6-1 to TRBJ2-7; 15 bases match TRBD2. J was trimmed by 4 bases and V by 6 bases; bases with no gene match: 4. Germline V gene data show CDR1 as MNHNS and CDR2 as SASEGT. CDR3 size: 15 residues. CDR3 sequence: CASRAGTSGRYEQYF. The CDR3 DNA reads as TGTGCCAGCAGAGCCGGGACTAGCGGGAGGTACGAGCAGTACTTC.

The chain combines TRBV5-1 with TRBJ2-3, with D tentatively TRBD1 (6 bases). CDR1 SGHRS and CDR2 YFSETQ come from the germline V gene. This CDR3 region has 14 residues. The V end was cut by 6 bases, the J end by 0 bases, with 11 bases between. The CDR3 region is CASKSGTSTDTQYF. In DNA form, the CDR3 reads TGCGCCAGCAAGTCCGGGACAAGCACAGATACGCAGTATTTT.

This chain connects TRBV13 to TRBJ1-2, with TRBD1 matching 9 bases. Unmatched junction bases numbered 18, after V lost 5 bases and J lost 2 bases. CDR1 is PRHDT and CDR2 is FYEKMQ in the germline V gene (reference sequence). There are 19 residues in the CDR3. CDR3 region: CASSSARRDRAPTNYGYTF. The CDR3 DNA reads TGTGCCAGCAGCAGCGCGCGCCGGGACAGGGCGCCGACCAACTATGGCTACACCTTC.

The V gene is TRBV2, the J gene TRBJ2-7; 7 nucleotides align to TRBD1. The CDR3 consists of 14 residues. Germline V CDR1 and CDR2: SNHLY, FYNNEI. After removal of 4 bases from V and 2 bases from J, the junction contained 5 bases not matched to a gene. Here the CDR3 DNA reads TGTGCCAGCAGTGGTGACAGGGATGCCTACGAGCAGTACTTC. Amino acids: CASSGDRDAYEQYF.

This clonotype was seen ten or more times. The chain has TRBV29-1 and TRBJ2-3; maybe TRBD2 (6 bases). Germline V gives CDR1 SQVTM, CDR2 ANQGSEA. V was clipped by 7 bases and J by 4 bases, with 18 bases between them. The CDR3 is 14 amino acids. The CDR3 protein is CSATPGEASDTQYF. DNA of the CDR3: TGCAGCGCCACCCCCGGGGAGGCATCAGATACGCAGTATTTT.

DNA for the CDR3: TGTGCCAGCAGCTCCAAGGCGGGTTCCTACACCGGGGAGCTGTTTTTT. It specifies CASSSKAGSYTGELFF. This sequence joins TRBV11-2 and TRBJ2-2; TRBD2 might be the D (5 bases). Germline CDR1 is SGHAT and CDR2 is FQNNGV. The CDR3 sequence is 16 residues long. V was trimmed by 4 bases and J by 3 bases, leaving 15 bases between them.

The V and J genes are TRBV3-1 and TRBJ1-1; TRBD1 matches at 7 bases. The CDR3 spans 14 residues. The germline gives CDR1 LGHDT, CDR2 YNNKEL (reference sequence). The V segment lost 0 bases and the J segment 5 bases; nucleotides outside the gene matches: 3. The CDR3 loop is CASSQEGQRTEAFF. The CDR3 DNA sequence: TGTGCCAGCAGCCAAGAGGGACAGAGAACTGAAGCTTTCTTT.

This clonotype appeared a few times. The chain employs TRBV10-3 and TRBJ2-7; D may match TRBD1 or TRBD2 (5 bases each). The germline gives CDR1 ENHRY, CDR2 SYGVKD. The CDR3 is 15 residues long. The ends were cut back, 5 bases at V and 4 bases at J, with 18 bases in the middle. CDR3 region: CAISRDGEMRYEQYF. The CDR3 DNA reads as TGTGCCATCAGTAGGGACGGAGAGATGAGGTACGAGCAGTACTTC.

The genes are TRBV6-5 and TRBJ2-1; D is possibly TRBD1 (6 bases). The CDR3 loop spans 16 amino acids. Germline V gene lookup returns CDR1 MNHEY and CDR2 SVGAGI. Between the trimmed V and J ends, which lost 0 bases and 1 base, there was a span of 10 bases. This chain's CDR3 is CASSYSERGSYNEQFF. In DNA form, the CDR3 reads TGTGCCAGCAGTTACTCGGAGAGGGGGTCCTACAATGAGCAGTTCTTC.

V gene TRBV12-3 or TRBV12-4 combines with J gene TRBJ2-2, with D uncertain. The CDR3 is 14 residues long. V was shortened by 6 bases and J by 4 bases, with 12 bases between the two germline ends. The CDR3: CASSYFVGTGELFF. DNA of the CDR3: TGTGCCAGCAGCTATTTCGTGGGCACCGGGGAGCTGTTTTTT.

This clonotype has just a few counts. V is TRBV29-1 and J is TRBJ2-5; perhaps TRBD2 as D (5 bases). Germline-derived CDR1 and CDR2 are SQVTM and ANQGSEA. V dropped 1 base and J dropped 5 bases, with 11 bases sitting between them. The CDR3 sequence is 13 residues long. CDR3 in amino acids: CSVEVGLEETQYF. In nucleotides, the CDR3 is TGCAGCGTTGAAGTTGGACTGGAGGAGACCCAGTACTTC. Full variable domain (missing parts from reference TRBV29-1 and TRBJ2-5): SAVISQKPSRDICQRGTSLTIQCQVDSQVTMMFWYRQQPGQSLTLIATANQGSEATYESGFVIDKFPISRPNLTFSTLTVSNMSPEDSSIYLCSVEVGLEETQYFGPGTRLLVL.

This clonotype came up a few times. V and J are TRBV10-3 and TRBJ2-1; 9 positions agree with TRBD1. Germline values: CDR1 ENHRY, CDR2 SYGVKD. The V gene end was trimmed by 4 bases and the J gene end by 8 bases; junction bases not matched to a gene: 3. This CDR3 spans 13 amino acids. The CDR3 is CAISGDRDDEQFF. CDR3 DNA sequence: TGTGCCATCAGTGGGGACAGGGACGATGAGCAGTTCTTC.

The chain carries TRBV20-1 and TRBJ1-6; TRBD1 agrees at 8 bases. Per the germline V gene, CDR1 is DFQATT and CDR2 is SNEGSKA (reference sequence). The J segment lost 8 bases and the V segment lost 5 bases, leaving 11 bases of the junction unmatched. This CDR3 spans 15 amino acids. CDR3 amino acids: CSALRQGNVDSPLHF. In nucleotides, the CDR3 is TGCAGTGCTTTACGACAGGGGAATGTTGATTCACCCCTCCACTTT.

This sequence joins TRBV5-4 and TRBJ1-1; D is undetermined. Germline CDR1 and CDR2: SGHNT and YYREEE (reference sequence). Trimming cost V 4 bases and J 0 bases, with 7 bases left between them. The CDR3 consists of 13 residues. The CDR3 spells CASSKQMNTEAFF. As DNA, the CDR3 is TGTGCCAGCAGCAAACAGATGAACACTGAAGCTTTCTTT.